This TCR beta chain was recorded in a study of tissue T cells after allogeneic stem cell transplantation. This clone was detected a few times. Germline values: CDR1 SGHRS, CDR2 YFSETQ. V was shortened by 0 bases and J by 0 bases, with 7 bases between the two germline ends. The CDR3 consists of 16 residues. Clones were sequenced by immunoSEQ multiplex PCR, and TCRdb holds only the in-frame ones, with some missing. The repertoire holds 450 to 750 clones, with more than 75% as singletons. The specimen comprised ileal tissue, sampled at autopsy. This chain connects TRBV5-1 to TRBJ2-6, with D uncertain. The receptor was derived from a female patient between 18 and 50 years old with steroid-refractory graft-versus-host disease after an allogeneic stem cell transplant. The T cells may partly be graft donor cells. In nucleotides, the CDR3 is TGCGCCAGCAGCTTGGCTTTGATCTCTGGGGCCAACGTCCTGACTTTC. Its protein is CASSLALISGANVLTF.